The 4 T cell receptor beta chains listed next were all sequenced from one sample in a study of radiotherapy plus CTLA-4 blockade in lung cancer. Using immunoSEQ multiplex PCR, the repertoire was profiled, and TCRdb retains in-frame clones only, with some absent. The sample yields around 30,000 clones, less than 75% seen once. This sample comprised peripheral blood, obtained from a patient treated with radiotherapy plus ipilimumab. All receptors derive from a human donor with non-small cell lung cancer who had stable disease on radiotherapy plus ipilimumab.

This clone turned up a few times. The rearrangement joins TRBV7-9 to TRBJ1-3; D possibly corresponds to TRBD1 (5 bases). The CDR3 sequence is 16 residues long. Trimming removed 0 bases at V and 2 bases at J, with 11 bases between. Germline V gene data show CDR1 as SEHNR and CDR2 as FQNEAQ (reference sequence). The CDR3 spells CASSLATGLAGNTIYF. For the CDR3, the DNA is TGTGCCAGCAGCTTAGCAACAGGATTGGCTGGAAACACCATATATTTT.

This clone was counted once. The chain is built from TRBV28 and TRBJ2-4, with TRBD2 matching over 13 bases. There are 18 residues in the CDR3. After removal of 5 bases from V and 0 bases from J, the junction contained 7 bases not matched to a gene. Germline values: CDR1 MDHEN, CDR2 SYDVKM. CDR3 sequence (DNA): TGTGCCAGCAGTCCCCGGACTAGCGGGGGACTAGCCAAAAACATTCAGTACTTC. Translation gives CASSPRTSGGLAKNIQYF.

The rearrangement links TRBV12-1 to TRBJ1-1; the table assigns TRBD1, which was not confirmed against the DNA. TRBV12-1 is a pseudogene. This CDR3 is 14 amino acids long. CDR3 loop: CASTRTGGGTEAFF. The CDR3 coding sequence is TGTGCCAGCACCAGGACAGGGGGCGGGACTGAAGCTTTCTTT.

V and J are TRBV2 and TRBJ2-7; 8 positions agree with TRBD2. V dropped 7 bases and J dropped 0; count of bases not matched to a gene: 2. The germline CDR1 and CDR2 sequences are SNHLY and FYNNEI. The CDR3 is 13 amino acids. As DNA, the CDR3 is TGTGCCAGCATGAGCGGGAGCTCCTACGAGCAGTACTTC. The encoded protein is CASMSGSSYEQYF. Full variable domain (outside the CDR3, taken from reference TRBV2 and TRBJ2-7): EPEVTQTPSHQVTQMGQEVILRCVPISNHLYFYWYRQILGQKVEFLVSFYNNEISEKSEIFDDQFSVERPDGSNFTLKIRSTKLEDSAMYFCASMSGSSYEQYFGPGTRLTVT.